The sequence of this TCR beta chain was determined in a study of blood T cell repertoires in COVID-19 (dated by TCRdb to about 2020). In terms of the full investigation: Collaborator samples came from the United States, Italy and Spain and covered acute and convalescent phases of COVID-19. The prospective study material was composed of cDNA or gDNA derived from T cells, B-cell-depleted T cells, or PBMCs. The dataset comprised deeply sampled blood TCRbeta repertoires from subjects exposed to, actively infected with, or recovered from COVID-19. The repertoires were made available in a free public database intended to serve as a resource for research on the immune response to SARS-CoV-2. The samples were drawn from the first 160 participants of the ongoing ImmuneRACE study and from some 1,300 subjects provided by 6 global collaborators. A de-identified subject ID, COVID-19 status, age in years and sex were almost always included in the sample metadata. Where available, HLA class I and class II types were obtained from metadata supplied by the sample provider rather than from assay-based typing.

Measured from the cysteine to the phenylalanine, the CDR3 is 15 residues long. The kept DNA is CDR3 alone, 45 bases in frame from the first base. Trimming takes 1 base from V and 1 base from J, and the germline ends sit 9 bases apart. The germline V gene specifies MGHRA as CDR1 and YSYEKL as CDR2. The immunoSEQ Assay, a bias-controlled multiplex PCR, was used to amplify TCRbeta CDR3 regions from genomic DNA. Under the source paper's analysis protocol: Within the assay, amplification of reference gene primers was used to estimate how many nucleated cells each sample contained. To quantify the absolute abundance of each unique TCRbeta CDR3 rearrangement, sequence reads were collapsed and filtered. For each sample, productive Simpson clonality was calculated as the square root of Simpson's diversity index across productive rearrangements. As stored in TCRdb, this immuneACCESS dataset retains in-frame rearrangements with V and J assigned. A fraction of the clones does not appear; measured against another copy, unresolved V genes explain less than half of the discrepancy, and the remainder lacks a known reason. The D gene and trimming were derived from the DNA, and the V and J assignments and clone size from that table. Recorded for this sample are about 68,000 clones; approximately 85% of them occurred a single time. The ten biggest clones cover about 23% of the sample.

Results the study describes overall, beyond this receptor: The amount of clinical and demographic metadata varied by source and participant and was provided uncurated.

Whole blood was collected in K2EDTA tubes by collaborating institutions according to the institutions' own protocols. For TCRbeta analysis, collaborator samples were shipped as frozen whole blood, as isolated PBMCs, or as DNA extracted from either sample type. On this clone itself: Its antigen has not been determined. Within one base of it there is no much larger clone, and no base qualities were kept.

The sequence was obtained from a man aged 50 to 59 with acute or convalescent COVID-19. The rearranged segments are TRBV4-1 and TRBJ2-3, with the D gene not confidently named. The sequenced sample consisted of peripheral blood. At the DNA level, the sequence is TGCGCCAGCAGCCAAGTCCCGAGTGGCACAGATACGCAGTATTTT. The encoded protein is CASSQVPSGTDTQYF.